A selection of T cell receptor beta chains follows, all from one sample in a study of blood T cell repertoires in COVID-19. Some clones are missing from TCRdb's copy, which holds only in-frame ones; the method was immunoSEQ multiplex PCR. Seen here are about 330,000 clones, about 92% observed once, and the top ten hold under 20%. Sequenced input: PBMCs or T cells enriched from blood (not recorded which). These receptor sequences come from a woman in her 30s who had recovered from COVID-19. Both conserved end residues are part of each CDR3. Fields, in order: V gene, D gene, J gene, clone size, CDR3 DNA, CDR3 protein. A D gene is named only where the DNA matches it firmly. Clone size appears in some rows only: once, few, many, or a class for an expanded clone.

V gene: TRBV9; D gene: TRBD1; J gene: TRBJ2-7; clone size: -; CDR3 DNA: TGTGCCAGCAGCGTCAGGGGGCTGCTGGACGAGCAGTACTTC; CDR3 protein: CASSVRGLLDEQYF
V gene: TRBV5-6; D gene: TRBD1; J gene: TRBJ1-4; clone size: -; CDR3 DNA: TGTGCCAGCAGCGCCTACAGGGGCGCGAGTCCAACTAATGAAAAACTGTTTTTT; CDR3 protein: CASSAYRGASPTNEKLFF
V gene: TRBV15; D gene: -; J gene: TRBJ1-5; clone size: many; CDR3 DNA: TGTGCCACCAGCAGACAGGGTACGGTGTCTCAGCCCCAGCATTTT; CDR3 protein: CATSRQGTVSQPQHF
V gene: TRBV21-1; D gene: -; J gene: TRBJ1-5; clone size: -; CDR3 DNA: TGTGCCAGCAGAATACAGGGGGCGTGGAATCAGCCCCAGCATTTT; CDR3 protein: CASRIQGAWNQPQHF
V gene: TRBV29-1; D gene: TRBD1; J gene: TRBJ1-2; clone size: -; CDR3 DNA: TGCAGCGTTGAAGGCGCGCCCGGGACAGACAGGCCTAACTATGGCTACACCTTC; CDR3 protein: CSVEGAPGTDRPNYGYTF
V gene: TRBV5-6; D gene: -; J gene: TRBJ2-2; clone size: -; CDR3 DNA: TGTGCCATCTTTACGGACAGCTATTCTTACACCGGGGAGCTGTTTTTT; CDR3 protein: CAIFTDSYSYTGELFF
V gene: TRBV18; D gene: TRBD1; J gene: TRBJ2-4; clone size: once; CDR3 DNA: TGTGCCAGCTCACCGACAGGGGAAGCCAAAAACATTCAGTACTTC; CDR3 protein: CASSPTGEAKNIQYF
V gene: TRBV30; D gene: -; J gene: TRBJ2-1; clone size: -; CDR3 DNA: TGTGCCTGGAGTGTACGGTCTTCGCGGGGCTCCTACAATGAGCAGTTCTTC; CDR3 protein: CAWSVRSSRGSYNEQFF
V gene: TRBV2; D gene: TRBD1; J gene: TRBJ2-1; clone size: -; CDR3 DNA: TGTGCCAGCAGTACCGCCCGACAGGGGGCCGTCTACAATGAGCAGTTCTTC; CDR3 protein: CASSTARQGAVYNEQFF
V gene: TRBV4-3; D gene: -; J gene: TRBJ1-1; clone size: -; CDR3 DNA: TGCGCCAGCAGCCAAGTTTGGGTAGGGAGGATCACTGAAGCTTTCTTT; CDR3 protein: CASSQVWVGRITEAFF
V gene: TRBV7-3; D gene: -; J gene: TRBJ2-1; clone size: -; CDR3 DNA: TGTGCCAGCAGCACGGACTACCTCGGGGATGAGCAGTTCTTC; CDR3 protein: CASSTDYLGDEQFF
V gene: TRBV19; D gene: TRBD1; J gene: TRBJ1-5; clone size: -; CDR3 DNA: TGTGCCAGTAGTATTAGGGCCGGGACAGGGCGGTTTTCGGGCAATCAGCCCCAGCATTTT; CDR3 protein: CASSIRAGTGRFSGNQPQHF
V gene: TRBV18; D gene: TRBD1; J gene: TRBJ1-1; clone size: -; CDR3 DNA: TGTGCCAGCTCATCGGGACAGCATTATATGAACACTGAAGCTTTCTTT; CDR3 protein: CASSSGQHYMNTEAFF
V gene: TRBV28; D gene: -; J gene: TRBJ1-1; clone size: -; CDR3 DNA: TGTGCCAGCAAACTACCCCTCGCTGAAGCTTTCTTT; CDR3 protein: CASKLPLAEAFF
V gene: TRBV7-9; D gene: -; J gene: TRBJ2-7; clone size: few; CDR3 DNA: TGTGCCAGCACCTCTGCCTCCAGCTCCTACGAGCAGTACTTC; CDR3 protein: CASTSASSSYEQYF
V gene: TRBV28; D gene: TRBD1; J gene: TRBJ1-6; clone size: once; CDR3 DNA: TGTGCCAGCAGCCTTTGGGGACAGGCTAATTCACCCCTCCACTTT; CDR3 protein: CASSLWGQANSPLHF
V gene: TRBV7-9; D gene: TRBD1; J gene: TRBJ1-1; clone size: -; CDR3 DNA: TGTGCCAGCAGCCCCCGGACAGGGGAAAGGACTGAAGCTTTCTTT; CDR3 protein: CASSPRTGERTEAFF
V gene: TRBV5-1; D gene: -; J gene: TRBJ1-1; clone size: -; CDR3 DNA: TGCGCCAGCAGCTCTACGACAGGAAAGGGTACTGAAGCTTTCTTT; CDR3 protein: CASSSTTGKGTEAFF